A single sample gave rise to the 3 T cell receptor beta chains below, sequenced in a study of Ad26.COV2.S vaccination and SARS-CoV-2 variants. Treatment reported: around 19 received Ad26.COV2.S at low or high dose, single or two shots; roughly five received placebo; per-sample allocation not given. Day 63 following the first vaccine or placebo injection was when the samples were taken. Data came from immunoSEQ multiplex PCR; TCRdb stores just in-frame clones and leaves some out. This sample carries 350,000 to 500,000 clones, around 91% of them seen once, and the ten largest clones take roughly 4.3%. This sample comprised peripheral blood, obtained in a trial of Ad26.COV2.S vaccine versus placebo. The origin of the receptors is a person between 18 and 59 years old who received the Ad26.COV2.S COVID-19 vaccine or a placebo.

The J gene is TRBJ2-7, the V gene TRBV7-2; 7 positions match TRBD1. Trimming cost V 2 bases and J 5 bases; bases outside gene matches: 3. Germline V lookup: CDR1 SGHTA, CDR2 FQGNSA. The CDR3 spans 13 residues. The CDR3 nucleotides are TGTGCCAGCAGCTTACCGACAGGGAACGAGCAGTACTTC. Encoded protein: CASSLPTGNEQYF.

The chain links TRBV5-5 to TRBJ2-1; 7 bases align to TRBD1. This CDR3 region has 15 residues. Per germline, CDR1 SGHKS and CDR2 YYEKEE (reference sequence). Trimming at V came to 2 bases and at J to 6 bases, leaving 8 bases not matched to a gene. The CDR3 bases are TGTGCCAGCAGCTTTGTACAGGGGTCCCCCAATGAGCAGTTCTTC. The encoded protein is CASSFVQGSPNEQFF.

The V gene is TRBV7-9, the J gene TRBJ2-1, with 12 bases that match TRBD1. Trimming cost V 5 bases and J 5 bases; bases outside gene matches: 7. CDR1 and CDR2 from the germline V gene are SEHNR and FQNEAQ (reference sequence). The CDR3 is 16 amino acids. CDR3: CASSASGTGGHNEQFF. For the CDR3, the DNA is TGTGCCAGCAGCGCTTCCGGGACAGGGGGCCACAATGAGCAGTTCTTC.